This T cell receptor beta chain was sequenced for a study of cytomegalovirus exposure and HLA in healthy donors. The PCR contained 60 Vbeta and 13 Jbeta primers. Libraries were prepared by immunoSEQ multiplex PCR; TCRdb keeps only in-frame clonotypes and omits some of them. Of about 110,000 clones listed, about four fifths were seen once; the top ten hold around 5%. This clone was recorded only once. This CDR3 region has 17 residues. CDR1 and CDR2 from the germline V gene are SGHKS and YYEKEE (reference sequence). With 2 bases clipped from V and 4 bases from J, the junction kept 10 bases outside the gene matches.

This TCR was sampled from a man younger than 45 in good health and CMV-seropositive. What was sequenced was PBMCs. The chain joins TRBV5-5 to TRBJ2-7; 12 nucleotides match TRBD1. CDR3 DNA: TGTGCCAGCAGCTTACCCCCGGGACAGGGGGCGCAGTACGAGCAGTACTTC. Translating it yields CASSLPPGQGAQYEQYF.